Here is one TCR beta chain with its context. The antigen is unknown. In the same sample, other DNA sequences code for this CDR3. V was cut by 5 bases and J by 7 bases, with 9 bases left in between. In germline, CDR1 is MNHNS, CDR2 SASEGT. The CDR3 loop spans 11 amino acids. The data originate from a study of OX40 agonist ivuxolimab in advanced cancers. Whole-study context: Treatment of patients was with ivuxolimab, an agonistic anti-OX40 (CD134) antibody. Enrolled patients in dose escalation had cancers that were hepatocellular carcinoma, melanoma, renal cell or head and neck cancer.

Study-level findings and limits: Both blood CD4+ and CD8+ T cells showed clonal growth by week 6 at 0.1 to 3.0 mg/kg.

This table comes from immunoSEQ multiplex PCR, and its TCRdb copy is limited to in-frame clones, with some not included. The table lists about 150,000 clones, 90% to 95% of them singletons. This specimen consisted of CD4+ or CD8+ T cells sorted from blood, obtained in a trial of the OX40 agonist ivuxolimab. This chain links TRBV6-1 with TRBJ2-7, with unresolved D. The origin of this receptor is an adult with an advanced solid tumor such as melanoma, head and neck, liver or kidney cancer. In DNA form, the CDR3 reads TGTGCCAGCAGTTACGCCGGGGAGCAGTACTTC. This sequence encodes CASSYAGEQYF.